The entry below gives a single T cell receptor beta chain sequence along with its context. Its antigen is unknown. No base quality values were provided; no much bigger clone lies one nucleotide off. What the treatment or condition label conveys for this sample: approximately 11-day PBMC culture with coronavirus spike peptide pools or control peptides (ViraFEST assay). The ViraFEST assay, used in the study, expanded antigen-specific T cells with peptide pools and then identified the expanded clonotypes through TCR sequencing. The convalescent patients' positive SARS-CoV-2 PCR tests were from March to December 2020, which was before the Alpha, Beta and Delta variants emerged in the United States. Each well held around 2.1 million PBMCs cultured with roughly 10 ug/ml peptide pools in IMDM containing approximately 5% human AB serum and roughly 9.3 IU/ml IL-2. Half of the culture medium was replaced with fresh IL-2-containing medium on days 3 and 7. CD4+ T cells were isolated after around 9 days of culture through negative selection using the EasySep CD4+ T cell isolation kit. Ficoll-Paque Plus gradient centrifugation was used to isolate PBMCs from whole blood, and the isolated PBMCs were then either used fresh or cryopreserved at -140C. Culture conditions were generally each tested in triplicate wells.

Sequences DFQATT (CDR1) and SNEGSKA (CDR2) are obtained from the germline V gene (reference sequence). Clipping removes 1 base from V and 1 base from J, with 6 as the unmatched junction base count. Inclusive of the bounding cysteine and phenylalanine, the CDR3 is 15 residues long. CDR3 DNA only is kept here, 45 bases in frame from base 1. This entry belongs to a study of vaccination and CD4 T cells after COVID-19 (dated 2022 in TCRdb). The study in broad terms: Convalescent patients had a positive SARS-CoV-2 result on nasal swab PCR, and of these patients, several had mild disease and one had severe disease. Two doses of either the Pfizer-BioNTech BNT162b2 vaccine (n=8) or the Moderna mRNA-1273 vaccine (n=2) were administered to participants. For stimulating the cultures, overlapping spike peptide pools were used, derived from SARS-CoV-2 as well as from the common cold coronaviruses HCoV-NL63, HCoV-OC43 and HCoV-229E. In the convalescent cohort there were six males and four females, among whom were two Hispanic individuals, seven Caucasians, two Asians and one multiracial person. Post-COVID blood samples from convalescent patients were collected a median of about 110 days after diagnosis, with a range of about 35 to 161 days. Post-vaccine blood samples were obtained a median of about 72 days after the second vaccine dose, with a range of about 12 to 241 days. The spike-specific CD4+ TCR repertoire was compared before and after mRNA vaccination in ten to eleven COVID-19 convalescent patients and several infection-naive healthy vaccine recipients. Control cultures received a CEFX viral epitope pool as the positive control, an HIV-1 Nef peptide pool as the negative control, or no peptide.

Libraries were constructed by PCR. At the Johns Hopkins FTIC core, DNA from the cultured CD4+ T cells underwent TCR sequencing with the Oncomine TCR Beta short-read assay. The QIAamp micro DNA kit was used to extract genomic DNA from the cultured CD4+ T cells. Oncomine TCR Beta libraries made from cultured CD4+ T cells were pooled using unique dual indexes and sequenced on an Illumina iSeq 100. Processing in the source paper ran as follows. Non-productive sequences were removed, and CDR3s that did not start with C, did not end with F or W, or were shorter than 7 amino acids were discarded. The MANAFEST web application identified antigen-specific clonotypes by comparing peptide-stimulated wells against reference wells and other culture wells. An FDR below 0.05, an odds ratio above 5, and a productive frequency above 0.1% in at least two of three replicate wells were required for clones to be considered positive. Cross-reactive clonotypes were defined as significantly expanded in both SARS-CoV-2 spike wells and at least one common cold coronavirus spike condition. Similarity between CDR3 sequences was evaluated in R version 3.6.1 using Levenshtein distances (stringdist) and unrooted phylogenetic trees (ape). TCRdb trimmed public reads at Q25 via fastp, called clones via MiXCR and kept in-frame beta chains. When rows share a CDR3 protein, they turn into one entry using the most common DNA and genes. It is TCRdb's table, rather than the study itself, that gives the V and J calls and clone size. Counted in this sample were roughly 24,000 distinct CDR3 sequences; roughly 64% of them appeared once. The leading ten clones occupy about 5% of the sample.

Study-wide conclusions, independent of this receptor: The median count of SARS-CoV-2-reactive clonotypes went up from 20 to 25 after infection to 38 after vaccination, although the change was not significant. Of the vaccine-specific clones in convalescent patients, 304 of 307, or nearly all, reacted only to SARS-CoV-2 spike and did not cross-react with common cold coronaviruses. Only a relatively small number of convalescent patients were included in the study, and early timepoints following natural infection were not analyzed. In convalescent patients, a median around 90% of post-vaccine SARS-CoV-2-reactive clones were detected only after vaccination, and vaccine-specific priming was suggested by this finding.

The TCR originated in a human donor who had recovered from COVID-19. The receptor chain draws on TRBV20-1 and TRBJ1-2; a stretch of 7 junction bases matches TRBD1. Sequencing used CD4+ T cells from blood, cultured in vitro. The DNA is as follows: TGCAGTGCTAGAGGGCGAGGGGGCGATAACTATGGCTACACCTTC. Its protein reads: CSARGRGGDNYGYTF.